This entry features one T cell receptor beta chain sequence. This CDR3 has 18 amino acids. Trimming stripped 1 base from V and 0 bases from J, with 13 bases between. The germline gives CDR1 SGHAT, CDR2 FQNNGV. As originally analysed: Reference gene primer amplification in the assay estimated nucleated cell counts. The data were produced by immunoSEQ multiplex PCR, yet TCRdb's version contains in-frame clones alone and is incomplete. That table is the source of V, J and clone size, and D and trimming were worked out from the DNA. The data hold 250,000 or so clones, with around 83% observed a single time. This sample was included in a study of blood T cell repertoires in COVID-19. Whole-study context: Donors in the United States, Italy and Spain gave samples during acute or convalescent COVID-19. Sources were T cells, B-cell-depleted T cells, or PBMCs; the material itself was cDNA or gDNA.

Sequenced material: peripheral blood. The chain carries TRBV11-2 and TRBJ2-6, with D perhaps matching TRBD2 (6 bases). The receptor's source is a woman aged 40-49 years who had recovered from COVID-19. CDR3 nucleotide sequence: TGTGCCAGCAGCTTAGGGCCGGACTACCCCTCTGGGGCCAACGTCCTGACTTTC. It codes for CASSLGPDYPSGANVLTF.